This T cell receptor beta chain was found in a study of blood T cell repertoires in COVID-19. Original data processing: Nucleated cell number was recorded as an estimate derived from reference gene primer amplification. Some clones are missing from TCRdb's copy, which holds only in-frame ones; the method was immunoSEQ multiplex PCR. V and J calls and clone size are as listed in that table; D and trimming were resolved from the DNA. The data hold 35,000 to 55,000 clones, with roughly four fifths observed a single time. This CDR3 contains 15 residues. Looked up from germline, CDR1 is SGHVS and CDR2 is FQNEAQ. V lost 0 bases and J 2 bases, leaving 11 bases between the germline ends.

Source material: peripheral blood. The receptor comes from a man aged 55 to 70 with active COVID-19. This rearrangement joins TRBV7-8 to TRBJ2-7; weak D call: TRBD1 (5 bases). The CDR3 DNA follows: TGTGCCAGCAGCTTAGCAGGGGCCGCGACCTACGAGCAGTACTTC. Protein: CASSLAGAATYEQYF.